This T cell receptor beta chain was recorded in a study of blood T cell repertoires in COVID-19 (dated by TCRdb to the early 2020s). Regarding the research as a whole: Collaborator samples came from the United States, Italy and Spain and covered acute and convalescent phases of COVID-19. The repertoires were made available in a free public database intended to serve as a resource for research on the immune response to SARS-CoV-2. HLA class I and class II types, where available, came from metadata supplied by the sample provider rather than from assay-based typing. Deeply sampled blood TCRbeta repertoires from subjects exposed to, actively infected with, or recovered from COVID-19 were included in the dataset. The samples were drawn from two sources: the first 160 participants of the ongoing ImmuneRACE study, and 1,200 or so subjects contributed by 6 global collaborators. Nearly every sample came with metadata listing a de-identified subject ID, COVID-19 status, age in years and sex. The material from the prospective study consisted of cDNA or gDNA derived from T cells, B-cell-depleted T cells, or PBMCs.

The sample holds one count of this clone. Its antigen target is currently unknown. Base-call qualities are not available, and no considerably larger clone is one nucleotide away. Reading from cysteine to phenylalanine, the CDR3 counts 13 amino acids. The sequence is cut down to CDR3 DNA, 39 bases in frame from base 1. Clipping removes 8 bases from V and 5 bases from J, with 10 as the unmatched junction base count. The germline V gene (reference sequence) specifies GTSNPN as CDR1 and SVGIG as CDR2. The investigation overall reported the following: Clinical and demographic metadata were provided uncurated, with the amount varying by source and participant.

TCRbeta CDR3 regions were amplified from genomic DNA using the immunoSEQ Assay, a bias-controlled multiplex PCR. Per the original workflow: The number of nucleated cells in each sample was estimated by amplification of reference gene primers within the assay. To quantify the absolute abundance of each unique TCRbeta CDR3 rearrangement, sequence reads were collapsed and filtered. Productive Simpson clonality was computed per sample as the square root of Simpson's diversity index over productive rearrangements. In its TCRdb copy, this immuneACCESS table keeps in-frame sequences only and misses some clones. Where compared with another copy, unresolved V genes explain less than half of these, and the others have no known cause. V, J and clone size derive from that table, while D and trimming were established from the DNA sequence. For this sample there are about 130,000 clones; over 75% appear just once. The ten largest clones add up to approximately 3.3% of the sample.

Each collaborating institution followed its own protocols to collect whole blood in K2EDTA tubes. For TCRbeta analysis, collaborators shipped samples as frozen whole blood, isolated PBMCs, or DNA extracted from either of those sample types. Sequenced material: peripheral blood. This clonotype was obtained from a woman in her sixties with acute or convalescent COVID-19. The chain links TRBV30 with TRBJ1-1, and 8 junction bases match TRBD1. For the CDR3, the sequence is CARSTGGWTEAFF. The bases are TGTGCCCGGTCTACAGGGGGGTGGACTGAAGCTTTCTTT.